The rows below give T cell receptor beta chains drawn from one sample of a study of shared clonotypes between healthy human individuals. The method was immunoSEQ multiplex PCR; TCRdb's version includes in-frame clones alone and lacks a portion of them. The data hold about 490,000 clones, with 76% observed a single time. Input material: PBMCs. The receptors stem from a woman aged 40 to 49 in good health. Some clones in this sample may be carry-over from other donors' samples. CDR3s include the opening cysteine and the closing phenylalanine or tryptophan. The D gene is left open where the match is weak. Size tells how often a clone was seen (once, few, many) or the class of an expanded clone, and some rows leave it out.

>TRBV4-2|TRBJ2-2|NA|NA
CASSPRLLDTGELFF
TGTGCCAGCAGTCCAAGATTATTGGACACCGGGGAGCTGTTTTTT
>TRBV19|TRBJ2-4|NA|NA
CASSIGNIQYF
TGTGCCAGTAGTATTGGGAACATTCAGTACTTC
>TRBV7-2|TRBJ2-5|NA|TRBD1
CASSIRDRAETQYF
TGTGCCAGCAGCATCCGGGACAGGGCGGAGACCCAGTACTTC
>TRBV6-1|TRBJ1-5|NA|NA
CASSEGAVSNQPQHF
TGTGCCAGCAGTGAAGGGGCGGTTAGCAATCAGCCCCAGCATTTT
>TRBV19|TRBJ1-4|NA|NA
CASSPLKGTSNEKLFF
TGTGCCAGTAGTCCCCTTAAAGGGACATCGAATGAAAAACTGTTTTTT
>TRBV11-2|TRBJ2-7|NA|NA
CASSFHSYEQYF
TGTGCCAGCAGCTTCCACTCCTACGAGCAGTACTTC
>TRBV30|TRBJ2-3|many|NA
CAWGAGFHSVYF
TGTGCCTGGGGTGCGGGGTTTCATAGTGTGTATTTT
>TRBV9|TRBJ1-1|NA|NA
CASSGRDANTEAFF
TGTGCCAGCAGCGGCCGGGACGCGAACACTGAAGCTTTCTTT
>TRBV5-6|TRBJ1-2|NA|NA
CASSLSGVEGYTF
TGTGCCAGCAGCTTGTCAGGGGTGGAGGGCTACACCTTC
>TRBV2|TRBJ2-2|NA|TRBD2
CASSEGASGRGGTGELFF
TGTGCCAGCAGTGAAGGCGCTAGCGGGAGGGGAGGGACCGGGGAGCTGTTTTTT
>TRBV7-2|TRBJ2-7|NA|NA
CASSLAAQANYEQYF
TGTGCCAGCAGCTTGGCCGCACAGGCCAACTACGAGCAGTACTTC
>TRBV5-1|TRBJ2-1|NA|TRBD1
CASSLDPEDRVGFGEQFF
TGCGCCAGCAGCTTGGACCCTGAGGACAGGGTCGGTTTCGGTGAGCAGTTCTTC
>TRBV9|TRBJ2-5|many|NA
CASSVGPLEETQYF
TGTGCCAGCAGCGTTGGGCCCCTCGAAGAGACCCAGTACTTC
>TRBV6-6|TRBJ1-4|NA|TRBD1
CASSYQGGGEKLFF
TGTGCCAGCAGTTACCAAGGGGGCGGCGAAAAACTGTTTTTT
>TRBV7-8|TRBJ2-3|NA|NA
CASSLSTLGHQDTQYF
TGTGCCAGCAGCTTATCCACCCTCGGGCATCAGGATACGCAGTATTTT
>TRBV4-2|TRBJ2-3|NA|NA
CASSQVGGSLPDTQYF
TGTGCCAGCAGCCAAGTGGGCGGAAGCCTGCCAGATACGCAGTATTTT
>TRBV19|TRBJ1-5|NA|TRBD1
CASRTGTGYQPQHF
TGTGCCAGTAGAACCGGGACAGGGTATCAGCCCCAGCATTTT
>TRBV14|TRBJ2-5|many|NA
CASSQRRRGPTQETQYF
TGTGCCAGCAGCCAGAGAAGGAGAGGCCCGACCCAAGAGACCCAGTACTTC
>TRBV19|TRBJ2-7|NA|NA
CASSIIPSSYEQYF
TGTGCCAGTAGTATAATCCCGAGCTCCTACGAGCAGTACTTC
>TRBV6-6|TRBJ2-6|NA|TRBD1
CASSSGQGDVLTF
TGTGCCAGCAGTTCCGGACAGGGAGACGTCCTGACTTTC
>TRBV7-8|TRBJ2-1|once|TRBD2
CASSYSSGGYNEQFF
TGTGCCAGCAGCTATTCTAGCGGGGGTTACAATGAGCAGTTCTTC
>TRBV4-1|TRBJ2-3|NA|NA
CASSHRTRNTDTQYF
TGCGCCAGCAGCCACCGAACACGAAACACAGATACGCAGTATTTT
>TRBV7-9|TRBJ2-5|NA|NA
CASSLVSSRETQYF
TGTGCCAGCAGCTTAGTGTCCAGCCGTGAGACCCAGTACTTC
>TRBV7-2|TRBJ2-1|NA|NA
CASSLLLGEQFF
TGTGCCAGCAGCCTCCTCCTGGGTGAGCAGTTCTTC